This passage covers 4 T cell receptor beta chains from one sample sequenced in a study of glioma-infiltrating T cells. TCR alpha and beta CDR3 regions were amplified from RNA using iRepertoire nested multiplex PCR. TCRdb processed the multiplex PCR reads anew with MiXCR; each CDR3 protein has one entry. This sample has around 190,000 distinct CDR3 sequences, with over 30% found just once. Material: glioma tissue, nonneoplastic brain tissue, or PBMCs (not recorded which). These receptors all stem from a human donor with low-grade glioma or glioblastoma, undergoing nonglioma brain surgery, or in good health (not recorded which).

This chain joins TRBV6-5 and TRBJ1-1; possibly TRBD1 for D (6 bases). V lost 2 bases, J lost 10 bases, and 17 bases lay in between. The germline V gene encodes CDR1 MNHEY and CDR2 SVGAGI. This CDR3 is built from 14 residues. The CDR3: CASSYLGQGSGAFF. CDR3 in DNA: TGTGCCAGCAGTTACCTGGGACAAGGGTCTGGAGCTTTCTTT.

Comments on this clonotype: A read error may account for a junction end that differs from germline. CDR3 sequence (DNA): TGCAGTGCTAGAGCTAGCCCGAGGTTGGAAGATACGAAGTATTTT. It codes for CSARASPRLEDTKYF. The rearrangement links TRBV20-1 to TRBJ2-3; TRBD2 is a possible D gene (5 bases). There are 15 residues in the CDR3. Germline V gene sequence: CDR1 DFQATT, CDR2 SNEGSKA (reference sequence).

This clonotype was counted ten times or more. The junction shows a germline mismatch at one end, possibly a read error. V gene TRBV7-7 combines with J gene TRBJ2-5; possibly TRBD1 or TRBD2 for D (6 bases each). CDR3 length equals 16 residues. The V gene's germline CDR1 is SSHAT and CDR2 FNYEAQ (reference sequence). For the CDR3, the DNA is TGTGCCAGCAGCTCCGGTGGAGAGGGGGGAGTGGAGACCCGGTACTTC. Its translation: CASSSGGEGGVETRYF.

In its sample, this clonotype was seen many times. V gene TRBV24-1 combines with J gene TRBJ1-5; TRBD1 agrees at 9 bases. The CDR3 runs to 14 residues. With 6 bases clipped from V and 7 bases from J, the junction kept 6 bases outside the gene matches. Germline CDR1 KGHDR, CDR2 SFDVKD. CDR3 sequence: CATSPGTGNQPQHF. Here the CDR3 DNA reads TGTGCCACCAGTCCCGGGACAGGGAACCAGCCCCAGCATTTT.